This section outlines one TCR beta chain sequence together with its context. Its antigen remains unidentified. This entry belongs to a study of T-cell memory formation after mild COVID-19. Whole-study context: Clusters of TCRs were largely donor specific.

From 5'RACE with constant-segment primers came TCR alpha and TCR beta cDNA libraries that carried sample barcodes and UMIs. TCRdb called the 5' RACE reads again in MiXCR, with one record for every CDR3 protein. The sample includes about 340,000 distinct CDR3 sequences, approximately 15% seen only once; the top ten take 20% to 25%. Study results and limitations: Cross-reactive memory seemingly joined, as some responding clones were found in pre-infection memory.

The CDR3 extends over 15 amino acids. The germline V gene encodes CDR1 SGHRS and CDR2 YFSETQ. V was clipped by 4 bases and J by 2 bases; unmatched bases: 4. The source is a man in his late teens or twenties who had mild COVID-19 (a few samples of this study predate the infection). Cell type and time point are not known. This chain uses TRBV5-1 with TRBJ1-2; 11 bases are shared with TRBD1. The sequenced material came from PBMCs or a T cell subset sorted from them (not recorded which). The CDR3 nucleotides are TGCGCCAGCAGCCTATGGGACAGGGGGAACTATGGCTACACCTTC. It encodes CASSLWDRGNYGYTF.